These 10 T cell receptor beta chains were all obtained from the same sample, sequenced in a study of T cells in Graves' hyperthyroidism and ophthalmopathy (dated by TCRdb to the late 2010s). Libraries were prepared through multiplex PCR. Data came from an Illumina HiSeq 2000. The TCR beta CDR3 regions were amplified from the RNA transcripts. The first round of RT-PCR for the TCR CDR3 was performed with the HTBI primer set and the Qiagen OneStep RT-PCR kit. TCRdb reprocessed the public reads (quality trimming at Q25 with fastp, clone calling with MiXCR) and kept in-frame beta chains. CDR3 protein duplicates are merged, each entry listing the most common genes and DNA. This sample gives about 640,000 distinct CDR3 sequences in total; around 21% of them show up just once. 34% of the sample is held by the ten biggest clonotypes. What was sequenced was blood. These TCRs come from a man under 40 with Graves' ophthalmopathy.

This clonotype was counted at least ten times. The rearrangement uses TRBV3-1 and TRBJ2-2; D gene uncertain. The germline V and J ends were trimmed by 0 bases and 2 bases, with 10 bases remaining between them. The CDR3 runs 16 residues. Looked up from germline, CDR1 is LGHDT and CDR2 is YNNKEL (reference sequence). CDR3 nucleotide sequence: TGTGCCAGCAGCCAAGAGGGCTTGCTAAACACCGGGGAGCTGTTTTTT. It codes for CASSQEGLLNTGELFF.

This clonotype was seen only a few times. This chain connects TRBV20-1 to TRBJ2-7; 8 bases are a match to TRBD1. Germline values: CDR1 DFQATT, CDR2 SNEGSKA (reference sequence). V lost 4 bases and J lost 4; bases outside the gene matches: 6. The CDR3 is 13 amino acids. The DNA of the CDR3 is TGCAGTGCTACATGGACAGGGAGATACGAGCAGTACTTC. Translating it yields CSATWTGRYEQYF.

This clonotype was detected ten times or more. This chain joins TRBV7-9 and TRBJ2-3, with D uncertain. The ends were cut back, 6 bases at V and 0 bases at J, with 10 bases in the middle. Germline CDR1 is SEHNR and CDR2 is FQNEAQ (reference sequence). The CDR3 consists of 14 residues. CDR3 coding DNA: TGTGCCAGCAGTTCTCGTCCTAGCACAGATACGCAGTATTTT. The encoded protein is CASSSRPSTDTQYF.

Notes on this clonotype: This may come from a read error, since a much larger clone is one base off. This chain connects TRBV28 to TRBJ2-3; D gene ambiguous. From germline, CDR1 is MDHEN and CDR2 SYDVKM. Trimming pared 4 bases from V and 1 base from J, leaving 18 bases between. CDR3 length: 17 amino acids. CDR3 sequence reads: CASSSYPPPTGTDTQYF. The CDR3, as DNA: TGTGCCAGCAGTTCCTACCCACCCCCGACTGGCACAGATACGCAGTATTTT.

This clonotype was recorded a few times. The genes are TRBV10-2 and TRBJ2-6; 7 bases map to TRBD1. CDR3 size: 17 residues. Germline V gene lookup returns CDR1 WSHSY and CDR2 SAAADI. J gave up 0 bases and V 6 bases, and 8 bases lay outside the gene matches. DNA for the CDR3: TGCGCCAGCAGCCCGGGACAGCCCCACTCTGGGGCCAACGTCCTGACTTTC. Amino acid sequence: CASSPGQPHSGANVLTF.

This clonotype was detected many times. This chain connects TRBV3-1 to TRBJ2-7, with 7 bases identical to TRBD1. This CDR3 spans 13 amino acids. Germline V gene data show CDR1 as LGHDT and CDR2 as YNNKEL (reference sequence). Trimming cost V 3 bases and J 3 bases; bases outside gene matches: 2. The DNA for the CDR3 is TGTGCCAGCAGCCAGGGACAGAACTACGAGCAGTACTTC. Encoded protein: CASSQGQNYEQYF.

V gene TRBV20-1 combines with J gene TRBJ1-2; tentative D call: TRBD1 (5 bases). The CDR3 runs to 13 residues. V lost 2 bases to trimming and J lost 3 bases, with 10 bases between them. CDR1 and CDR2 (germline): DFQATT, SNEGSKA (reference sequence). CDR3 coding DNA: TGCAGTGCTAGAAACACAGGATACTATGGCTACACCTTC. This translates into CSARNTGYYGYTF.

This clonotype was detected a few times. The rearrangement links TRBV3-2 to TRBJ2-3; TRBD1 reflects the table's D call only, with no check against the DNA. TRBV3-2 is assigned pseudogene status. The CDR3 consists of 16 residues. The CDR3 reads CASSLRQEEHTDTQYF. For the CDR3, the DNA is TGTGCCAGCAGCTTAAGACAGGAGGAGCACACAGATACGCAGTATTTT.

This clonotype was found many times. This sequence joins TRBV11-2 and TRBJ2-7; 9 bases line up with TRBD1. Germline loops: CDR1 SGHAT, CDR2 FQNNGV. CDR3 length: 15 residues. The V and J ends lost 1 base and 5 bases, in that order; junction bases with no gene match: 6. The CDR3 sequence: CASSLVGTGHNEQYF. The CDR3 DNA follows: TGTGCCAGCAGCTTAGTCGGGACAGGGCATAACGAGCAGTACTTC.

The V call is TRBV7-2, the J call TRBJ1-6, with D unclear. The CDR3 contains 14 residues. CDR1 SGHTA and CDR2 FQGNSA come from the germline V gene. V lost 5 bases to trimming and J lost 3 bases, with 8 bases between them. CDR3 amino acids: CASSLNFYNSPLHF. CDR3 in DNA: TGTGCCAGCAGCCTAAACTTCTATAATTCACCCCTCCACTTT.